The T cell receptor beta chain under discussion was sequenced for a study of cytomegalovirus exposure and HLA in healthy donors (dated by TCRdb to between 2016 and 2019). For context, the study as a whole: In an earlier analysis of under 600 of the donors, approximately 260 Gb of sequence data and about 110 million unique TCR beta sequences from 180 million or so T cells were reported. An early release that covered some 640 HLA-typed donors contained around 330 gigabases of sequencing data and tens of millions of unique TCR sequences. The genetic ancestry cluster associated with self-reported Caucasian donors included about 84% of the 398 genotyped donors. The study aimed to test whether cataloging public T cell receptors could reveal signatures of past pathogen exposure. The study used immunosequencing to profile the T cell repertoires of approximately 640 subjects and linked those repertoires to cytomegalovirus serostatus. Along with the approximately 700-subject first cohort, a separate validation cohort of more than 90 different subjects was used. To predict cytomegalovirus infection status, the study brought together high-throughput TCR immunosequencing, statistical association of individual TCRs with disease status, and machine learning. To study patterns of TCR occurrence, a later analysis re-analyzed previously published TCR beta repertoires from under 750 donors and added high-resolution HLA genotyping. The later analysis used no new phenotypic data to find candidate immune exposures, relying instead on TCR beta sequences and their occurrence across donors. In an earlier analysis of over 550 of the donors, high-throughput TCR beta sequencing was used to judge whether each TCR beta V gene segment behaved as functional or pseudogenic. Donor age, sex, ethnicity and CMV serostatus were compiled alongside the repertoire data. Genome-wide SNP genotypes for about 65% of the 666 donors were used in a later genetic analysis, which treated that subset as a discovery cohort. Every repertoire in the discovery cohort had been generated on one and the same sequencing platform. HLA typing covered class I and class II loci at four-digit resolution. Typing coverage varied by locus: about 620-630 donors for A, B, C, DRB1 and DQB1; approximately 520 for DQA1; some 610 for DPA1; approximately 490 for DPB1. Roughly 5 DR-DQ haplotypes were handled as single units for association and clustering, since linkage in the cohort was strong. On average, about 200,000 unique TCR beta nucleotide sequences were sequenced per donor among 300 to 500 genotyped donors of the cohort, with roughly a sixth of those sequences being non-productive.

About this clone itself: Which antigen it targets is not known. No much larger clone is present one base from it, and per-base qualities are unavailable.

Library generation was performed with the immunoSEQ multiplex PCR assay. The multiplex PCR relied on a mix of 60 forward primers for TCR Vbeta segments and 13 reverse primers for TCR Jbeta segments. Amplification of the CDR3 region of rearranged TCR beta genes was performed with a multiplex PCR assay on genomic DNA. The Illumina HiSeq System was used to sequence the amplified TCR beta libraries as 87-base-pair reads. Turning to the authors' computational methods: Across the 500 to 850 repertoires, a later analysis counted 80 million or so unique TCR beta chains, around 11 million of which were shared by at least two donors. Raw reads were error-corrected and collapsed into unique sequences with a nearest-neighbor algorithm that merged closely related sequences to remove PCR and sequencing errors. V, D and J gene segments were assigned by aligning CDR3 sequences to IMGT reference sequences. Each retained sequence needed at least a six-nucleotide match to both a V gene segment and a J gene segment. Rearrangements were called productive when the CDR3 lacked stop codons and stayed in frame with V and J; all others were non-productive. CDR3 was defined according to IMGT convention as the region running from the second conserved V-encoded cysteine to the conserved J-encoded phenylalanine. Sequences without an unambiguous match to a single V gene segment were excluded from the earlier analysis of a few hundred of the donors. In an earlier analysis of approximately 500 of the donors, a V segment was called functional when productive rearrangements were above 56.7%, and segregating when the standard deviation between donors exceeded 5%. A statistical classification framework was developed to diagnose cytomegalovirus status using the catalog of TCR beta chain sequences. In a later analysis, TCR nucleotide sequences were compared against IMGT/GENE-DB human TR gene sequences so that V and J genes could be assigned. Using the TCRdist pipeline, a later analysis assigned CDR3 sequences along with most-parsimonious VDJ recombination scenarios. In a later analysis, every TCR beta chain was defined by the combination of its CDR3 amino acid sequence and its V-gene family, and reads without a unique V-gene family were dropped. In a later analysis, approximately 590 highly shared, low-generation-probability nucleotide sequences were removed to address suspected cross-contamination and a sequencing artifact. In a later analysis, a clonal expansion index for each public chain was calculated from normalized within-repertoire ranks of inferred template counts. In a later analysis, generation probabilities were computed with a VDJ recombination model fitted to out-of-frame rearrangements, and the resulting probabilities were checked against IGoR. In a later analysis, TCR-TCR, TCR-HLA and TCR-CMV co-occurrence was scored with hypergeometric tests, and a repertoire-size bias correction was applied to TCR pairs. To estimate false discovery rates, a later analysis permuted the HLA or CMV assignments 20 times. In a later analysis, co-occurring TCRs were grouped using DBSCAN, and TCRdist sequence similarity was added for clustering within HLA-allele-positive subsets. For co-occurrence clustering, repertoires with fewer than 30,000 or more than 120,000 public chains were excluded, along with four to six repertoires with anomalous nucleotide sharing. Here the immuneACCESS table is served through TCRdb, limited to in-frame sequences with V and J called. Missing clones are a known gap in these copies; in checked studies unresolved V genes cover under half, and the rest lacks a known reason. D and trimming were read from the DNA, whereas the V and J calls and clone size are those reported in that table. In this sample the table shows approximately 140,000 clones, around four fifths of which occur a single time. The ten most abundant clones make up approximately 1% of the sample.

CDR1 and CDR2 are read off the germline V gene as SGHRS and YFSETQ. Deletion took 5 bases off V and 0 bases off J, with a span of 10 bases between the germline ends. Reading from cysteine to phenylalanine, the CDR3 counts 14 amino acids. The retained sequence is limited to the CDR3, 42 bases, with the frame set at the first base. The paper's findings and limits, for the study overall: Because HLA typing was missing for some donors at each locus, association tests included only the typed subset. In a later analysis, the rate of TCR association differed among HLA loci, with DRB1 alleles having the most associated TCRs and HLA-C alleles having the fewest. In a later genetic analysis, a missense DCLRE1C variant was associated with V-gene and J-gene trimming of TCR beta chains, and the association was replicated in an independent cohort. Sequencing depth was assumed to be roughly uniform across donors in the presence/absence analyses, though that assumption may not hold. Correlated functional status among segregating V segments might reflect linkage disequilibrium, but an unknown experimental factor could not be ruled out. A total of about 180 TCR beta chains were listed by the study as associated with cytomegalovirus. Some IMGT-functional V segments, including TRBV6-2 and TRBV6-3, could not be told apart with the 87-base-pair reads, so those segments were excluded. A group of highly shared sequence variants was considered likely to be a technical artifact of the sequencing pipeline. The only immune exposure information available for the cohort was CMV serostatus. In vitro tests confirmed that a few of the cytomegalovirus-associated TCR beta chains recognize cytomegalovirus antigens. A later analysis found that HLA-associated TCR beta chains were more clonally expanded and had lower generation probabilities than equally common non-associated chains. When HLA alleles, especially DR and DQ, strongly co-occurred, TCR associations were difficult to assign to individual alleles. Cytomegalovirus status was reported to be diagnosed by the classifier with high specificity and sensitivity in both the original and validation cohorts. This cohort had only TCR beta chains sequenced, and the lack of alpha or paired-chain data limited which features could be detected. A later analysis associated 16,951 TCR beta sequences with specific HLA alleles at a false discovery rate of 0.05. A later analysis found that most CMV-associated TCR beta chains appeared HLA-restricted, with HLA associations seemingly driven largely by CMV exposure. In an earlier analysis of around 600 of the donors, most TCR beta V segments were observed in productive rearrangements about 87% or about 30% of the time, broadly matching IMGT annotations. In a later genetic analysis, fewer N-insertions in productive TCRs were reported among donors in an Asian-associated ancestry cluster than the approximately 670-donor mean. A further reported finding was that TCR beta sequences accurately predicted the HLA-A and HLA-B alleles for most subjects in the first cohort. Most TCR sequences were seen in very few donors, while some public TCRs were found in many individuals. Several of the top co-occurrence clusters appeared to be linked to parvovirus B19, influenza, CMV and Epstein-Barr virus, according to a later analysis. Because counts were too low, approximately 18 rarely observed V segments, including chromosome 9 orphons, were excluded from the earlier analysis of roughly 580 of the donors. According to the authors, the approach could potentially be generalized to other disease states and immunological phenotypes.

The cohort was made up of 666 healthy bone marrow donors. Cohort members were all nominally healthy when sampled, although unrecorded immune exposures were likely present. The donor tested CMV seronegative and was one of the 352 seronegative cohort members. A peripheral blood sample was provided by each donor, and peripheral blood mononuclear cells were used for TCR beta sequencing. The Qiagen DNeasy Blood Extraction Kit was used to extract genomic DNA from the blood cell samples. Sequenced material: PBMCs. The sequence is built from TRBV5-1 and TRBJ2-3, with the D gene call left open. The TCR was taken from a boy younger than 18 in good health and CMV-seronegative. The bases are TGCGCCAGCAGGATTACGACTAGCACAGATACGCAGTATTTT. Its amino acids are CASRITTSTDTQYF.